These 11 T cell receptor beta chains share one sample of origin, sequenced in a study of shared clonotypes between healthy human individuals. Generated by immunoSEQ multiplex PCR, the TCRdb table keeps only in-frame clones and is missing some. The top ten clones hold 0.39% of a sample with approximately 2.1 million clones, 85% to 95% of them seen once. The specimen was naive CD4+ T cells from PBMCs. As to subset: CD45RA+ positively selected. The source is a young man in good health. Some clones in this sample may be carry-over from other donors' samples.

The rearrangement uses TRBV28 and TRBJ2-7, with D hard to call. V was clipped by 5 bases and J by 2 bases, with 7 bases between them. This CDR3 contains 12 residues. The germline V gene has CDR1 MDHEN and CDR2 SYDVKM. Here the CDR3 DNA reads TGTGCCAGCAGTGTTGACACCTACGAGCAGTACTTC. Translated: CASSVDTYEQYF.

The V call is TRBV2, the J call TRBJ2-7, with D perhaps matching TRBD2 (6 bases). V gave up 2 bases and J gave up 0 bases, with 11 bases separating them. The CDR3 has 15 amino acids. CDR1 is SNHLY, CDR2 FYNNEI, per germline. The CDR3 sequence: CASSESRGYSYEQYF. The CDR3 nucleotides are TGTGCCAGCAGTGAATCCCGGGGGTACTCCTACGAGCAGTACTTC.

This sequence joins TRBV5-1 and TRBJ1-1; no reliable D call. The CDR3 has 14 amino acids. Trimming cost V 2 bases and J 3 bases, with 11 bases left between them. From germline, CDR1 is SGHRS and CDR2 YFSETQ. The CDR3 region has the DNA TGCGCCAGCAGCTTTGGGTTTGGGGACACTGAAGCTTTCTTT. It codes for CASSFGFGDTEAFF.

The chain has TRBV4-3 and TRBJ1-3; D may be TRBD1 (6 bases). Germline CDR1 is LGHNA and CDR2 is YSLEER. The V and J ends lost 6 bases and 0 bases respectively, with 9 bases between them. The CDR3 is 14 amino acids. The CDR3 reads CASRPTGSGNTIYF. CDR3 bases: TGCGCCAGCAGGCCGACAGGCTCTGGAAACACCATATATTTT.

The rearrangement joins TRBV19 to TRBJ2-1, with 7 bases that match TRBD2. Germline CDR1 reads LNHDA; CDR2 reads SQIVND (reference sequence). J was trimmed by 0 bases and V by 9 bases; bases with no gene match: 5. This CDR3 spans 14 amino acids. Here the CDR3 DNA reads TGTGCCAGCGGGGGGACCACCTCCTACAATGAGCAGTTCTTC. Translated, it gives CASGGTTSYNEQFF.

The chain joins TRBV19 to TRBJ2-1; maybe TRBD1 (5 bases). This CDR3 has 14 amino acids. CDR1 is LNHDA, CDR2 SQIVND, per germline (reference sequence). V lost 10 bases and J lost 9, with 22 bases in between. The CDR3, as DNA: TGTGCCACAGCATCAACAGGCCCTTCCTCTGAGCAGTTCTTC. Translation gives CATASTGPSSEQFF.

This chain links TRBV13 with TRBJ2-7; the D call may be TRBD1 or TRBD2 (6 bases each). Germline loops: CDR1 PRHDT, CDR2 FYEKMQ (reference sequence). This CDR3 region has 14 residues. V was cut by 8 bases and J by 4 bases, with 18 bases left in between. CDR3 residues: CASARGGFGYEQYF. The CDR3, as DNA: TGTGCCAGCGCCCGAGGGGGGTTTGGTTACGAGCAGTACTTC.

The gene calls are TRBV15 and TRBJ2-5; D is uncertain. The germline V gene has CDR1 LNHNV and CDR2 YYDKDF (reference sequence). V was clipped by 2 bases and J by 0 bases, with 10 bases between them. This CDR3 has 15 residues. The CDR3 coding sequence is TGTGCCACCAGCAGAAGGACCGAGTACCAAGAGACCCAGTACTTC. Translated: CATSRRTEYQETQYF.

Of note for this clone: At the DNA level, this CDR3 is encoded by other sequences in the same sample as well. This chain connects TRBV5-1 to TRBJ2-1, with D hard to call. The CDR3 contains 15 residues. The germline V gene has CDR1 SGHRS and CDR2 YFSETQ. The ends were cut back, 0 bases at V and 4 bases at J, with 11 bases in the middle. As DNA, the CDR3 is TGCGCCAGCAGCTTGGTGGCAGGAAATTACAATGAGCAGTTCTTC. It is translated as CASSLVAGNYNEQFF.

The chain has TRBV7-2 and TRBJ2-7, with D unresolved. This CDR3 comprises 13 residues. The V gene lost 0 bases and the J gene lost 6 bases, with 9 bases spanning the gap. Germline values: CDR1 SGHTA, CDR2 FQGNSA. CDR3 in DNA: TGTGCCAGCAGCTTAGCACCCCTGGCCGAGCAGTACTTC. This encodes CASSLAPLAEQYF.

This rearrangement joins TRBV6-5 to TRBJ1-2; D is possibly TRBD1 (5 bases). Trimming took 7 bases from V and 4 from J, leaving 13 bases between them. The CDR3 runs 13 residues. Looked up from germline, CDR1 is MNHEY and CDR2 is SVGAGI. The CDR3 bases are TGTGCCAGCACCCCTGGGGACTCCTATGGCTACACCTTC. The encoded protein is CASTPGDSYGYTF.